These 9 T cell receptor beta chains were all obtained from the same sample, sequenced in a study of blood T cells in healthy people across ages (dated by TCRdb to between 2014 and 2017). The method was 5' RACE. The sequencer was an Illumina HiSeq 2500. The second PCR ran for about 7 to 11 cycles and used a J-beta primer mix along with a sample-barcoded 5' primer. TCRdb passed the public sequencing reads through fastp at Q25 and MiXCR, retaining productive beta sequences. Rows are combined by CDR3 protein, so each entry shows the most common genes and DNA. This sample lists 350,000 to 450,000 distinct CDR3 sequences; approximately 47% were detected once. Together, the top ten hold approximately 51% of the sample. The specimen was blood. The origin of the receptors is a man aged 55-75 years in good health.

The V and J genes are TRBV5-4 and TRBJ2-1, with 11 bases matching TRBD2. Germline loops: CDR1 SGHNT, CDR2 YYREEE (reference sequence). The length of the CDR3 is 20 residues. The trim removed 0 bases at V and 4 bases at J, leaving 15 bases unmatched. CDR3 sequence (DNA): TGTGCCAGCAGCTTGGATGGCCGACGAGGGACTAGCGGACGGTACAATGAGCAGTTCTTC. This sequence encodes CASSLDGRRGTSGRYNEQFF. Using reference TRBV5-4 and TRBJ2-1 for the parts outside the CDR3, the full variable domain is ETGVTQSPTHLIKTRGQQVTLRCSSQSGHNTVSWYQQALGQGPQFIFQYYREEENGRGNFPPRFSGLQFPNYSSELNVNALELDDSALYLCASSLDGRRGTSGRYNEQFFGPGTRLTVL.

The chain combines TRBV11-1 with TRBJ2-7, with D maybe TRBD2 (6 bases). V lost 4 bases and J lost 7, with 8 bases in between. The CDR3 length is 11 residues. Germline CDR1 SGHAT, CDR2 FQDESV (reference sequence). The CDR3 loop reads CASSSGVEQYF. In nucleotides, the CDR3 is TGTGCCAGCAGCTCGGGGGTGGAGCAGTACTTC.

V usage is TRBV20-1 and J usage is TRBJ2-5, with D possibly matching TRBD2 (6 bases). The CDR3 length is 15 residues. Germline V CDR1 and CDR2: DFQATT, SNEGSKA (reference sequence). Trimming cost V 0 bases and J 0 bases, with 11 bases left between them. In DNA, the CDR3 is TGCAGTGCTAGAGATGGACGGGGGAACCAAGAGACCCAGTACTTC. It specifies CSARDGRGNQETQYF.

This clonotype was seen ten or more times. This chain uses TRBV7-2 with TRBJ2-7; 7 positions match TRBD2. With 5 bases clipped from V and 0 bases from J, the junction kept 10 bases outside the gene matches. Germline V lookup: CDR1 SGHTA, CDR2 FQGNSA. The CDR3 runs to 16 residues. The CDR3 reads CASSPRWAGVSYEQYF. The CDR3 DNA reads TGTGCCAGCAGCCCCCGATGGGCGGGAGTCTCCTACGAGCAGTACTTC.

This clonotype was detected ten times or more. The chain links TRBV7-2 to TRBJ2-7; D is uncertain. CDR3 size: 14 residues. From germline, CDR1 is SGHTA and CDR2 FQGNSA. Trimming pared 0 bases from V and 0 bases from J, leaving 6 bases between. The CDR3 DNA sequence: TGTGCCAGCAGCTTAGCAGCGAGCTCCTACGAGCAGTACTTC. Encoded protein: CASSLAASSYEQYF.

At least ten counts were recorded for this clonotype. V gene TRBV7-2 combines with J gene TRBJ2-3; tentatively, D is TRBD1 or TRBD2 (7 bases each). The CDR3 totals 17 residues. The ends were cut back, 1 base at V and 2 bases at J, with 16 bases in the middle. The germline gives CDR1 SGHTA, CDR2 FQGNSA. This chain's CDR3 is CASSLVPGGGHTDTQYF. In DNA, the CDR3 is TGTGCCAGCAGCTTAGTGCCAGGGGGGGGGCACACAGATACGCAGTATTTT.

The chain employs TRBV20-1 and TRBJ2-5; 12 bases align to TRBD1. This CDR3 is built from 14 residues. V lost 7 bases to trimming and J lost 5 bases; unmatched junction nucleotides: 8. CDR1 and CDR2 (germline): DFQATT, SNEGSKA (reference sequence). This chain's CDR3 is CSVAGQGAFETQYF. For the CDR3, the DNA is TGCAGTGTCGCGGGACAGGGGGCTTTTGAGACCCAGTACTTC.

This clonotype was seen a few times. The chain couples TRBV11-1 to TRBJ2-1; TRBD1 agrees at 11 bases. Germline CDR1 reads SGHAT; CDR2 reads FQDESV (reference sequence). Germline trimming cut 7 bases from V and 4 bases from J; bases unmatched to any gene: 6. This CDR3 comprises 15 residues. The CDR3 loop reads CASTPGTGGYNEQFF. The CDR3 bases are TGTGCCAGCACACCAGGGACAGGGGGATACAATGAGCAGTTCTTC.

This clonotype was detected only once. This chain uses TRBV4-3 with TRBJ2-1; no reliable D call. The J call may be faulty, since TRBJ2-7 better matches the DNA end. The CDR3 extends over 14 amino acids. Germline lookup yields CDR1 LGHNA and CDR2 YSLEER. CDR3 region: CASSQDGLYNEQYF. In nucleotides, the CDR3 is TGCGCCAGCAGCCAAGATGGGCTCTACAATGAGCAGTACTTC.